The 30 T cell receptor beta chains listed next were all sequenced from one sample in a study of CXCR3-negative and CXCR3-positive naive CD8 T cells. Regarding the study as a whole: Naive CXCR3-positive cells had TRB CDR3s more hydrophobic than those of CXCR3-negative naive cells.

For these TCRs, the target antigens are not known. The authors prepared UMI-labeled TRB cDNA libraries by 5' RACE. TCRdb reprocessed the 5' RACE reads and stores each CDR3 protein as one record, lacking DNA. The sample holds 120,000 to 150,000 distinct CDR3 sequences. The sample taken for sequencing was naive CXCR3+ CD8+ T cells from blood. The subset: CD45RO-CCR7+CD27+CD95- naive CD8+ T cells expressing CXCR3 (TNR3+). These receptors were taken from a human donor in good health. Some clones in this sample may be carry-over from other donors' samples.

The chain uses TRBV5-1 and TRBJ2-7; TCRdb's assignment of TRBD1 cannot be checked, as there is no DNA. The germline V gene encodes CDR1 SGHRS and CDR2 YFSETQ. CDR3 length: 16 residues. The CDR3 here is CASSLHRQVPDYEQYF.

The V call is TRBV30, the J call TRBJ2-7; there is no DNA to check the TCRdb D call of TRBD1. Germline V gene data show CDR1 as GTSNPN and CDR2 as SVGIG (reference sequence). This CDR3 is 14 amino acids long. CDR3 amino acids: CAWSAGTGGIEQYF.

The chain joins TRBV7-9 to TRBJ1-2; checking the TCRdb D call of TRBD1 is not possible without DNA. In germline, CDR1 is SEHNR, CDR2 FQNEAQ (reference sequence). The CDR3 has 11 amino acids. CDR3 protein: CASSFQGSYTF.

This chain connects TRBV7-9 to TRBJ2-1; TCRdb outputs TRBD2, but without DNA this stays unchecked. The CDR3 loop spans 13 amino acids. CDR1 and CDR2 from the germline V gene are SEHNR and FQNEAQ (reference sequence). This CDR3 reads CASSSREGHEQFF.

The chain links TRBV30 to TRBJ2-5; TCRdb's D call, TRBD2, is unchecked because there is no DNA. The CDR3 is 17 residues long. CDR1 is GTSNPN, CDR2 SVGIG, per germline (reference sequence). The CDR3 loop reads CAWREPASGGIKETQYF.

CDR3 loop: CASSPRQGAYEQYF. V and J are TRBV5-1 and TRBJ2-7; the TCRdb call, TRBD1, lacks DNA for checking. CDR1 and CDR2 from the germline V gene are SGHRS and YFSETQ. The CDR3 covers 14 residues.

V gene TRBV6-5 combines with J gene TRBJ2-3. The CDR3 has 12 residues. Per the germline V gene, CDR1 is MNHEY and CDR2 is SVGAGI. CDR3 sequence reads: CASRGIADTQYF.

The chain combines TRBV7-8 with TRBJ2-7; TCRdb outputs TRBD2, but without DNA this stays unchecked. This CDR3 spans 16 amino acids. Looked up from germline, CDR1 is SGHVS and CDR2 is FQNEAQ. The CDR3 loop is CASSDWDLTRGYEQYF.

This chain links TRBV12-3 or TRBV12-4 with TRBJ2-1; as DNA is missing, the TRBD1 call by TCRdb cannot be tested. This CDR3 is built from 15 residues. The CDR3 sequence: CASSHTRDAYNEQFF.

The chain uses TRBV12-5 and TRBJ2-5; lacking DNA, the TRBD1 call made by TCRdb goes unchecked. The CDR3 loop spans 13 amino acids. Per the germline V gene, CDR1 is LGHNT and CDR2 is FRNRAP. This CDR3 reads CASAGQDLGSQYF.

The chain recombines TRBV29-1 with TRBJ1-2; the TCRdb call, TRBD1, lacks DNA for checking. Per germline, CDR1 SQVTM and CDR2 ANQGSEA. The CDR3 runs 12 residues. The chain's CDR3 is CSVVPGNYGYTF. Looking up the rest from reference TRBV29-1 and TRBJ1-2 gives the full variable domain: SAVISQKPSRDICQRGTSLTIQCQVDSQVTMMFWYRQQPGQSLTLIATANQGSEATYESGFVIDKFPISRPNLTFSTLTVSNMSPEDSSIYLCSVVPGNYGYTFGSGTRLTVV.

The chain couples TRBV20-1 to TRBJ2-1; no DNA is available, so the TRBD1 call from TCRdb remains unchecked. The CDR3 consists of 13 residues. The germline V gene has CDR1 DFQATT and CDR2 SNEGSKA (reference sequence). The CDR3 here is CSAIWGPYNEQFF.

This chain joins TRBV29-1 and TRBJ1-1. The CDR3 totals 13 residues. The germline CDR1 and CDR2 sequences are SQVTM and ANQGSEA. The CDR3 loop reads CSVEGPLVRGAFF. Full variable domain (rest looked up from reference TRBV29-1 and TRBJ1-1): SAVISQKPSRDICQRGTSLTIQCQVDSQVTMMFWYRQQPGQSLTLIATANQGSEATYESGFVIDKFPISRPNLTFSTLTVSNMSPEDSSIYLCSVEGPLVRGAFFGQGTRLTVV.

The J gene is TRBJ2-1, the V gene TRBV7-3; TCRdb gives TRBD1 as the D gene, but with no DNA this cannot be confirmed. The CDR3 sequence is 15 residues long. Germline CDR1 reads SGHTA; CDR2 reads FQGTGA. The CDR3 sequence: CASSEQNRQGYEQFF.

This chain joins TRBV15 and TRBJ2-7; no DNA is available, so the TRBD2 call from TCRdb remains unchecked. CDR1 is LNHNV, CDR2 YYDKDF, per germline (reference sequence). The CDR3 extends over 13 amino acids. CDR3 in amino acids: CATSHSGANMGYF.

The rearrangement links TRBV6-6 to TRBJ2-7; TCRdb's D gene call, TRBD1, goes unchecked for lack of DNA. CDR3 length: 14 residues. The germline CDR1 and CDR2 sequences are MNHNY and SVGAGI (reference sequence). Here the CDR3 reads CASSLRDRVYEQYF.

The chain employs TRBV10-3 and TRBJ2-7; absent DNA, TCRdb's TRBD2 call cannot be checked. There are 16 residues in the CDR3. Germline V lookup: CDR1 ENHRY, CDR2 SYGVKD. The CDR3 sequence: CAISGTSGGDSYEQYF.

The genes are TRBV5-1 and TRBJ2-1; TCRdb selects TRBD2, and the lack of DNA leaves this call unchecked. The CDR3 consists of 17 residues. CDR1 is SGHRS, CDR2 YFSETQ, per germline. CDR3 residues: CASSLTAAGGPYNEQFF.

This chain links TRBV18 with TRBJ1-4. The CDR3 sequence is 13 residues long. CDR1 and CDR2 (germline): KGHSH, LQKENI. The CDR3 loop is CASSLGSDEKLFF.

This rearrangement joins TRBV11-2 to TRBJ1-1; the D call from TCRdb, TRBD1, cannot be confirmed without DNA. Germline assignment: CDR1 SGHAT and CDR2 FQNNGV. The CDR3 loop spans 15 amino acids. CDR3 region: CASSLVRQLNTEAFF.

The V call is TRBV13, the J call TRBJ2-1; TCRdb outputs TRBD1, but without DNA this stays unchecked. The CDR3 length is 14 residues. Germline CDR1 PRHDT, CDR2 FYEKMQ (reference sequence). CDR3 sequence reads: CASSTGTAGNEQFF.

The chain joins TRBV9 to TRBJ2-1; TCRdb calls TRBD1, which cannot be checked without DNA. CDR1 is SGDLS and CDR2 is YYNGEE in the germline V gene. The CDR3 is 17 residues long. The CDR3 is CASSAPQSGSSYNEQFF. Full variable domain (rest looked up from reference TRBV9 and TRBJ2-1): DSGVTQTPKHLITATGQRVTLRCSPRSGDLSVYWYQQSLDQGLQFLIQYYNGEERAKGNILERFSAQQFPDLHSELNLSSLELGDSALYFCASSAPQSGSSYNEQFFGPGTRLTVL.

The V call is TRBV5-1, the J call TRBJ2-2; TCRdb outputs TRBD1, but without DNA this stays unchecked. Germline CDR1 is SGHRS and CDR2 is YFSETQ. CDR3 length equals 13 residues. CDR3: CASSETGTGELFF.

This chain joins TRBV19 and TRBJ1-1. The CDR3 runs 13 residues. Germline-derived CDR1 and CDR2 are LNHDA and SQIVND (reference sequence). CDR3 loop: CASSTPPTVKAFF. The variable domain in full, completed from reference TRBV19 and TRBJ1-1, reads DGGITQSPKYLFRKEGQNVTLSCEQNLNHDAMYWYRQDPGQGLRLIYYSQIVNDFQKGDIAEGYSVSREKKESFPLTVTSAQKNPTAFYLCASSTPPTVKAFFGQGTRLTVV.

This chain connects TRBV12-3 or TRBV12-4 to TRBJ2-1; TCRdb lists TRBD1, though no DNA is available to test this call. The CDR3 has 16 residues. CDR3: CASTFTGGLAYNEQFF.

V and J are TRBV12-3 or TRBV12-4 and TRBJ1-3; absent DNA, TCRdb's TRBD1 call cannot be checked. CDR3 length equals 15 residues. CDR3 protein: CASSPFWTGGNTIYF.

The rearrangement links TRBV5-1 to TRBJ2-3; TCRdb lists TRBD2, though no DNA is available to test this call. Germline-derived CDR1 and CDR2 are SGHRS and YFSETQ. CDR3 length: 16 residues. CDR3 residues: CASSLALGGFTDTQYF.

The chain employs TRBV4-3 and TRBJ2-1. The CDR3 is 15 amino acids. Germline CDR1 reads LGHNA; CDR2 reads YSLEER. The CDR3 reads CASSQRDSSYNEQFF.

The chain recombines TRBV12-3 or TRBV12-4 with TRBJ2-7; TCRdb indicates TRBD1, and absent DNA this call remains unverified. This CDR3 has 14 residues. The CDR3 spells CASSSGTGVYEQYF.

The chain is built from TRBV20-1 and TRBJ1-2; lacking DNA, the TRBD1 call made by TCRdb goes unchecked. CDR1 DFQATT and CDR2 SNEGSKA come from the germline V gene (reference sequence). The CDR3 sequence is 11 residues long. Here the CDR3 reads CSARAGTAPPF.